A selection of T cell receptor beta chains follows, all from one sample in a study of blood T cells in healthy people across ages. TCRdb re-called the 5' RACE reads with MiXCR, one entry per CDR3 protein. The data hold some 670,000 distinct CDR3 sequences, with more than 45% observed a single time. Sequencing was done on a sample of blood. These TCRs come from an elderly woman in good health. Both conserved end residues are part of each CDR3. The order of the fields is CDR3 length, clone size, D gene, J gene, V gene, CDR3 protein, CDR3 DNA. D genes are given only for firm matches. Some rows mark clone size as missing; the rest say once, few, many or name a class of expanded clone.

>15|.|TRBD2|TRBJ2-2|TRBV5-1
CASSLSSGNTGELFF
TGCGCCAGCAGCTTGTCTAGCGGGAACACCGGGGAGCTGTTTTTT
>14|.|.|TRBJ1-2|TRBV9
CASSVAEFGYGYTF
TGTGCCAGCAGCGTAGCCGAGTTCGGCTATGGCTACACCTTC
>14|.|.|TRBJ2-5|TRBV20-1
CSARDRTTSQAQYF
TGCAGTGCTAGAGACAGGACTACCAGCCAAGCCCAGTACTTC
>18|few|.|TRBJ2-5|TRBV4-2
CASSQDLPAGITYNEQYF
TGTGCCAGCAGCCAAGATCTTCCTGCCGGGATCACCTACAATGAGCAGTACTTC
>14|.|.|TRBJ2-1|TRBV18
CASSPLADNNEQFF
TGTGCCAGCTCACCACTAGCGGACAACAATGAGCAGTTCTTC
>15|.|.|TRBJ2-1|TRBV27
CASSLAAGGYNEQFF
TGTGCCAGCAGTTTGGCGGCCGGGGGATACAATGAGCAGTTCTTC
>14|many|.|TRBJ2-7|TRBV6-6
CASSYEASSYEQYF
TGTGCCAGCAGTTACGAGGCTAGCTCCTACGAGCAGTACTTC
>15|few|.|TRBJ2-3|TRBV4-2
CASSQDSVGADTQYF
TGTGCCAGCAGCCAAGATAGCGTAGGGGCAGATACGCAGTATTTT
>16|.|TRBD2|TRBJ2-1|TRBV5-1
CASSLAPGGPYSEQFF
TGCGCCAGCAGCTTGGCCCCGGGAGGGCCTTACAGTGAGCAGTTCTTC
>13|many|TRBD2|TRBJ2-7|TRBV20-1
CSAQLWREDEQYF
TGCAGTGCTCAGCTCTGGCGGGAGGACGAGCAGTACTTC
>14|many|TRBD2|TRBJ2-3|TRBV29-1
CSVETGGGTDTQYF
TGCAGCGTCGAGACGGGGGGGGGCACAGATACGCAGTATTTT
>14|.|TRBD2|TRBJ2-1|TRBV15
CATSPRDYYNEQFF
TGTGCCACCAGCCCCCGGGACTACTACAATGAGCAGTTCTTC
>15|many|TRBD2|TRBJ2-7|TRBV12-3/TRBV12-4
CASSLGLAGAHEQYF
TGTGCCAGCAGTCTCGGACTAGCGGGAGCCCACGAGCAGTACTTC
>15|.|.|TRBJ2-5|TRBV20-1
CSAQIPRGDQEAQYF
TGCAGTGCCCAGATCCCCAGGGGCGACCAAGAGGCCCAGTACTTC
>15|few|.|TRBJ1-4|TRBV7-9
CASSLNTGGYEKLFF
TGTGCCAGCAGCTTAAACACGGGGGGCTACGAAAAACTGTTTTTT
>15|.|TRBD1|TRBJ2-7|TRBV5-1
CASSSGRTGAYEQYF
TGCGCCAGCAGCTCTGGAAGGACAGGGGCCTACGAGCAGTACTTC
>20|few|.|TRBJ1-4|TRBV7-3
CASSLMSATPKVATNEKLFF
TGTGCCAGCAGCTTAATGTCAGCCACCCCCAAAGTTGCAACTAATGAAAAACTGTTTTTT
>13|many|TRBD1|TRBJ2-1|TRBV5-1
CASRSGTGNEQFF
TGCGCCAGCAGATCCGGGACAGGCAATGAGCAGTTCTTC
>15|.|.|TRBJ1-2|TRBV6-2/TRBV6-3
CASSYSTDVPYGYTF
TGTGCCAGCAGTTACTCGACGGACGTTCCATATGGCTACACCTTC
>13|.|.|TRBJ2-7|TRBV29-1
CSGQGTQSYEQYF
TGCAGCGGCCAGGGCACCCAGTCCTACGAGCAGTACTTC
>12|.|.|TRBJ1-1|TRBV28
CASSFWNTEAFF
TGTGCCAGCAGTTTCTGGAACACTGAAGCTTTCTTT
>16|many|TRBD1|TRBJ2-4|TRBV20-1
CSASRGLGLAKNIQYF
TGCAGTGCTAGCAGGGGGCTGGGGTTAGCCAAAAACATTCAGTACTTC
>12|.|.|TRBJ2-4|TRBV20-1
CSGPALTNIQYF
TGCAGTGGACCGGCCCTTACTAACATTCAGTACTTC
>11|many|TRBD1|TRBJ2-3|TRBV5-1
CASRDGQGQYF
TGCGCCAGCAGGGATGGACAGGGTCAGTATTTT
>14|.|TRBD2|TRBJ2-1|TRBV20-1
CSARSGGLYNEQFF
TGCAGTGCTCGGAGCGGGGGGCTCTACAATGAGCAGTTCTTC
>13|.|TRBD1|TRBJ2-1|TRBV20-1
CSARQAGGNEQFF
TGCAGTGCTAGACAAGCAGGGGGCAATGAGCAGTTCTTC
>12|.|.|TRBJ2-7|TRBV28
CASGGASYEQYF
TGTGCCAGTGGGGGCGCCAGCTACGAGCAGTACTTC
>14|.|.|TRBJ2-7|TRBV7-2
CASSAGGLQSEQYF
TGTGCCAGCAGCGCCGGGGGCCTACAATCTGAGCAGTACTTC
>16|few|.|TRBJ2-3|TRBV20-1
CSARDRGGGGTDTQYF
TGCAGTGCTAGAGATAGGGGCGGGGGCGGCACAGATACGCAGTATTTT
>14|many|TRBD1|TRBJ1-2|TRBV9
CASSIATGGGGYTF
TGTGCCAGCAGCATCGCAACAGGGGGTGGTGGCTACACCTTC
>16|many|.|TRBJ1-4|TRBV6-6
CASTTTRTPKNEKLFF
TGTGCCAGCACTACTACCCGGACACCGAAAAATGAAAAACTGTTTTTT
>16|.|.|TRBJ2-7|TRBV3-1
CASSQDRGYRSYEQYF
TGTGCCAGCAGCCAAGATCGGGGCTACAGGTCCTACGAGCAGTACTTC
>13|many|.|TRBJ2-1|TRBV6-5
CASSDSSYNEQFF
TGTGCCAGCAGTGACTCGTCCTACAATGAGCAGTTCTTC
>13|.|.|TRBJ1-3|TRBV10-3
CATRRDAGNTIYF
TGTGCCACCCGCAGGGATGCGGGAAACACCATATATTTT
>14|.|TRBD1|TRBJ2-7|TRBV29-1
CSVATGGSTYEQYF
TGCAGCGTCGCGACAGGGGGTTCCACATACGAGCAGTACTTC
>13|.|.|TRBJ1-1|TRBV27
CASGFDLRAEAFF
TGTGCCAGCGGTTTCGACCTGAGAGCTGAAGCTTTCTTT
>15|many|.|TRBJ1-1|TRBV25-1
CASSLQQGRDTEAFF
TGTGCCAGCAGTCTACAACAGGGAAGGGACACTGAAGCTTTCTTT
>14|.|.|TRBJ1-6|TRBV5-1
CASSVGEIYSPLHF
TGCGCCAGCAGCGTGGGGGAGATCTATTCACCCCTCCACTTT
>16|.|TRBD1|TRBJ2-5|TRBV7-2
CASSFPRQGAGETQYF
TGTGCCAGCAGCTTCCCAAGACAGGGGGCGGGAGAGACCCAGTACTTC
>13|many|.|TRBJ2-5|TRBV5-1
CASSLVVEGPQYF
TGCGCCAGCAGCTTGGTGGTTGAGGGTCCCCAGTACTTC
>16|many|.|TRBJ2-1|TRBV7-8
CASSYPQVSSYNEQFF
TGTGCCAGCAGCTATCCCCAAGTGAGCTCCTACAATGAGCAGTTCTTC
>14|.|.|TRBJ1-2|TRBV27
CASSPRGDIYGYTF
TGTGCCAGCAGTCCGCGGGGCGATATCTATGGCTACACCTTC
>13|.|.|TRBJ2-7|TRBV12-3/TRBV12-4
CASSLSNRGEQYF
TGTGCCAGCAGTTTAAGTAATCGAGGCGAGCAGTACTTC
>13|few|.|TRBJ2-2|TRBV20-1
CSARDPNTGELFF
TGCAGTGCTAGAGATCCTAACACCGGGGAGCTGTTTTTT